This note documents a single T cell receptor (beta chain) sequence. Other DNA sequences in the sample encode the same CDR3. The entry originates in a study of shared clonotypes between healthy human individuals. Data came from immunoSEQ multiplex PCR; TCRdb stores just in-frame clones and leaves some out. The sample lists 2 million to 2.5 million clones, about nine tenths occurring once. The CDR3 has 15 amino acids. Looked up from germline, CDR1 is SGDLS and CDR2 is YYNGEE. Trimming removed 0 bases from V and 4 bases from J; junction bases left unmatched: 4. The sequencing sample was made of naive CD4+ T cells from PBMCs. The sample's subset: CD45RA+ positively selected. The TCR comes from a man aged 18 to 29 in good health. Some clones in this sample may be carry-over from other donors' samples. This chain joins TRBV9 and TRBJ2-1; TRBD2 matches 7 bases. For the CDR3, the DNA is TGTGCCAGCAGCGTAGCTAGCGGTCTATACAATGAGCAGTTCTTC. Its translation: CASSVASGLYNEQFF. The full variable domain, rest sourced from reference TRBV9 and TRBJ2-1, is DSGVTQTPKHLITATGQRVTLRCSPRSGDLSVYWYQQSLDQGLQFLIQYYNGEERAKGNILERFSAQQFPDLHSELNLSSLELGDSALYFCASSVASGLYNEQFFGPGTRLTVL.